These 8 T cell receptor beta chains were all obtained from the same sample, sequenced in a study of cytomegalovirus exposure and HLA in healthy donors. Primers included in the PCR were 60 Vbeta and 13 Jbeta primers. TCRdb's copy holds only in-frame clones and misses some; the assay was immunoSEQ multiplex PCR. The table has 150,000 to 180,000 clones, roughly 74% seen once. The sample consisted of PBMCs. The receptors were sampled from a man aged 18-30 years in good health and CMV-seronegative.

The V and J genes are TRBV7-2 and TRBJ2-4; a weak D match, TRBD2 (5 bases). Trimming left V 2 bases short and J 6 bases short, with 11 bases between. This CDR3 has 14 residues. CDR1 is SGHTA and CDR2 is FQGNSA in the germline V gene. The CDR3 nucleotides are TGTGCCAGCAGCTTACGGTCCGCGGGAAACATTCAGTACTTC. Encoded protein: CASSLRSAGNIQYF.

The table lists this clone with a count of one. The chain recombines TRBV2 with TRBJ1-3; perhaps TRBD1 as D (5 bases). The CDR3 has 15 residues. CDR1 and CDR2 (germline): SNHLY, FYNNEI. Trimming cost V 6 bases and J 0 bases, with 12 bases left between them. The CDR3 DNA reads as TGTGCCAGCAGGCGTTCAGGGAACTCTGGAAACACCATATATTTT. It translates to CASRRSGNSGNTIYF.

The rearrangement uses TRBV6-5 and TRBJ1-1; D is undetermined. The CDR3 extends over 13 amino acids. Per germline, CDR1 MNHEY and CDR2 SVGAGI. Trimming took 2 bases from V and 4 from J, leaving 8 bases between them. This CDR3 reads CASSYQEATEAFF. For the CDR3, the DNA is TGTGCCAGCAGTTACCAGGAGGCCACTGAAGCTTTCTTT.

This chain links TRBV28 with TRBJ1-5; D is possibly TRBD1 (6 bases). Germline CDR1 MDHEN, CDR2 SYDVKM. The CDR3 contains 13 residues. The V gene lost 3 bases and the J gene lost 6 bases, with 9 bases spanning the gap. This CDR3 reads CASSLRGGQPQHF. The CDR3 DNA is TGTGCCAGCAGTTTGAGGGGGGGTCAGCCCCAGCATTTT.

This clone was seen a single time. This chain joins TRBV29-1 and TRBJ1-4, with 9 bases matching TRBD1. Per the germline V gene, CDR1 is SQVTM and CDR2 is ANQGSEA. The CDR3 contains 15 residues. With V trimmed by 5 bases and J by 4 bases, 8 bases remained unmatched. The CDR3 loop reads CSVLEEDRGNEKLFF. The CDR3 DNA sequence: TGCAGCGTTTTAGAAGAGGACAGGGGTAATGAAAAACTGTTTTTT. Together with reference TRBV29-1 and TRBJ1-4, the CDR3 gives the full variable domain: SAVISQKPSRDICQRGTSLTIQCQVDSQVTMMFWYRQQPGQSLTLIATANQGSEATYESGFVIDKFPISRPNLTFSTLTVSNMSPEDSSIYLCSVLEEDRGNEKLFFGSGTQLSVL.

The V and J genes are TRBV18 and TRBJ1-4; a possible D gene is TRBD1 (5 bases). Germline CDR1 reads KGHSH; CDR2 reads LQKENI. The CDR3 length is 15 residues. Trimming cost V 3 bases and J 5 bases, with 13 bases left between them. CDR3: CASSPSRGTNEKLFF. CDR3 bases: TGTGCCAGCTCACCGTCACGGGGGACGAATGAAAAACTGTTTTTT.

This clone was seen once. The V call is TRBV6-5, the J call TRBJ1-1; D gene unclear. The CDR3 totals 13 residues. Trimming took 6 bases from V and 5 from J, leaving 13 bases between them. Germline CDR1 is MNHEY and CDR2 is SVGAGI. CDR3 nucleotide sequence: TGTGCCAGCAGGACTTTTGACCAAACTGAAGCTTTCTTT. It codes for CASRTFDQTEAFF.

The V call is TRBV5-5, the J call TRBJ2-1; 12 bases fit TRBD2. Germline CDR1 SGHKS, CDR2 YYEKEE (reference sequence). Unmatched junction bases numbered 4, after V lost 5 bases and J lost 4 bases. This CDR3 is built from 15 residues. The DNA of the CDR3 is TGTGCCAGCAGTCTTGGACTAGCGGGGTACAATGAGCAGTTCTTC. It encodes CASSLGLAGYNEQFF.